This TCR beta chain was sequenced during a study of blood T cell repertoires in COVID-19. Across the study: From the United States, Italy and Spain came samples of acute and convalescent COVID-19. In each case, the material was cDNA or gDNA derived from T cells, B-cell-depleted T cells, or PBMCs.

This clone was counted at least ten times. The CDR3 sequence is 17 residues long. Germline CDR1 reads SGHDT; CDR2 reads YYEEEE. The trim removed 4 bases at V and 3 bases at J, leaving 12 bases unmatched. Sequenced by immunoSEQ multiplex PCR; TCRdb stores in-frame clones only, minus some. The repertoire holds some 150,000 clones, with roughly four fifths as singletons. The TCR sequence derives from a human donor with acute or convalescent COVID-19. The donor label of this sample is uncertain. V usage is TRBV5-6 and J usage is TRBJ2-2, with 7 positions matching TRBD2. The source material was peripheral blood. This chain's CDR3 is CASSPFGGGMDTGELFF. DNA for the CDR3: TGTGCCAGCAGCCCCTTTGGGGGGGGAATGGACACCGGGGAGCTGTTTTTT.